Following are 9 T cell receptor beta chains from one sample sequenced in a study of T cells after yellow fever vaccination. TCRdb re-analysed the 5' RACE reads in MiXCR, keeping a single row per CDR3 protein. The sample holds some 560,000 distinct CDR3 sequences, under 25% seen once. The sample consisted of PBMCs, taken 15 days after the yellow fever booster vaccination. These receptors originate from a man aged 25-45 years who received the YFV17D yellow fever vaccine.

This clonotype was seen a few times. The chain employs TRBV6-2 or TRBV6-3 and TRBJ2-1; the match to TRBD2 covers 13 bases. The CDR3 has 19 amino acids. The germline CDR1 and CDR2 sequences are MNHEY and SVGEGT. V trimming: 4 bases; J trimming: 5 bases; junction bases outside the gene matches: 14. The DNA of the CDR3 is TGTGCCAGCAGTTCGGTAGCTCGATTGGGACTAGCGGGGAACAATGAGCAGTTCTTC. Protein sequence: CASSSVARLGLAGNNEQFF.

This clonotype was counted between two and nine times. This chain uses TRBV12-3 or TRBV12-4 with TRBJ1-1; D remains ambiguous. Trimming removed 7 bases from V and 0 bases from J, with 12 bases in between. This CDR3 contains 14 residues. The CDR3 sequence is CASTNRPMNTEAFF. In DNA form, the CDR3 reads TGTGCCAGCACCAACCGACCGATGAACACTGAAGCTTTCTTT.

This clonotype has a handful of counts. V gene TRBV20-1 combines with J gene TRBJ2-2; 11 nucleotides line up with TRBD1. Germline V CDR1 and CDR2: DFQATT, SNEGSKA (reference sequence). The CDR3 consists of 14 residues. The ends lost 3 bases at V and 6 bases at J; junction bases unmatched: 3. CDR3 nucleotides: TGCAGTGCTAGCAGGGGACAGGGGGCCGGGGAGCTGTTTTTT. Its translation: CSASRGQGAGELFF.

The chain's CDR3 is CASSLSRGHNEQFF. CDR3 bases: TGTGCCAGCAGTTTGTCCAGGGGGCACAATGAGCAGTTCTTC. The chain is built from TRBV27 and TRBJ2-1, with 8 nucleotides matching TRBD1. CDR3 length: 14 amino acids. Germline CDR1 reads MNHEY; CDR2 reads SMNVEV (reference sequence). V shed 3 bases, J shed 5 bases, and the junction held 3 bases outside the gene matches.

This chain's CDR3 is CASSQRGPIEGELFF. CDR3 nucleotides: TGTGCCAGCAGCCAAAGAGGCCCTATAGAGGGGGAGCTGTTTTTT. The gene calls are TRBV12-3 or TRBV12-4 and TRBJ2-2; the D is unclear. The V end was cut by 6 bases, the J end by 8 bases, with 19 bases between. CDR3 size: 15 residues.

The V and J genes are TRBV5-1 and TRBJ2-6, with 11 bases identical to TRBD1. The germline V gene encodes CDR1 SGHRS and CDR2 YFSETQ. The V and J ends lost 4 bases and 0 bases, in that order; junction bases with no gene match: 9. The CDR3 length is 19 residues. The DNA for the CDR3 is TGCGCCAGCAGCGACCGGGACAGGGGGACCTTCTCTGGGGCCAACGTCCTGACTTTC. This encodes CASSDRDRGTFSGANVLTF. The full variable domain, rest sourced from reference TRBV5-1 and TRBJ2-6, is KAGVTQTPRYLIKTRGQQVTLSCSPISGHRSVSWYQQTPGQGLQFLFEYFSETQRNKGNFPGRFSGRQFSNSRSEMNVSTLELGDSALYLCASSDRDRGTFSGANVLTFGAGSRLTVL.

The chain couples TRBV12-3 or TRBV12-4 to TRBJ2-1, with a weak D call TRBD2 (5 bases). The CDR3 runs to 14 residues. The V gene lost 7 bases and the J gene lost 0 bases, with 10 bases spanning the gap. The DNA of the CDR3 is TGTGCCAGCACGATTACTAGCTCCTACAATGAGCAGTTCTTC. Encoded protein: CASTITSSYNEQFF.

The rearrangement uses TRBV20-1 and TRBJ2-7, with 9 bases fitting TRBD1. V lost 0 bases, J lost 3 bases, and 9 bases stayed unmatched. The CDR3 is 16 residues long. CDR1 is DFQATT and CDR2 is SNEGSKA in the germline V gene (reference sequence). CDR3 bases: TGCAGTGCTAGAGATCTGAGGGACAGGGCCTTCTACGAGCAGTACTTC. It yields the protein CSARDLRDRAFYEQYF.

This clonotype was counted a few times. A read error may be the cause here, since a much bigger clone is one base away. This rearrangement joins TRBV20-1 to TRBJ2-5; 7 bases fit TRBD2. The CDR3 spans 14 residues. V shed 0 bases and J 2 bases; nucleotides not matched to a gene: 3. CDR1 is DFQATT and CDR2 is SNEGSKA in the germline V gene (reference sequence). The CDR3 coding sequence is TGCAGTGCTAGAGATGGGCGGGAGCAAGAGACCCAGTACTTC. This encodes CSARDGREQETQYF.